This is a list of T cell receptor beta chains from one sample in a study of kidney transplant recipient with SARS-CoV-2 infection. TCRdb itself ran the reads through MiXCR, one entry per CDR3 protein. The sample consists of some 220,000 distinct CDR3 sequences, under 35% of them appearing once. Here the sequenced sample was a blood sample, taken at baseline and on day 111 from a kidney transplant recipient. These receptors were obtained from a male patient between 25 and 39 years old who had COVID-19 and was a kidney transplant recipient. Some T cells may trace back to the graft donor. The CDR3 runs from the conserved cysteine through the conserved F or W. A D gene is named only where the DNA matches it firmly. Where a row states a size, it is once, few, many or the class of an expanded clone; other rows omit it.

abundance,j_gene,d_gene,v_gene,CDR3nt,CDR3aa
many,TRBJ1-2,NA,TRBV7-9,TGTGCCAGCAGCTTAGGGGGTGGCCCCTATGGCTACACCTTC,CASSLGGGPYGYTF
many,TRBJ1-2,NA,TRBV3-1,TGTGCCAGCAGCACAGAGTTCACCCTTCGAAAGACCTATGGCTACACCTTC,CASSTEFTLRKTYGYTF
many,TRBJ1-2,NA,TRBV7-1,TGTGCCAGCAGCTTATTTTATCACGAGGGAAAGACCTATGGCTACACCTTC,CASSLFYHEGKTYGYTF
many,TRBJ2-2,NA,TRBV20-1,TGCAGTGCTAGAGATTTAGGAGGGAGTGGGTCTAGGGAGCTGTTTTTT,CSARDLGGSGSRELFF
few,TRBJ2-5,NA,TRBV5-4,TGTGCCAGCAGCTTGGAGGCTAGCCAAGAGACCCAGTACTTC,CASSLEASQETQYF
NA,TRBJ2-5,TRBD1,TRBV12-5,TGTGCTAGTGGTCCCCTGACAGGGCGAAGGCAAGAGACCCAGTACTTC,CASGPLTGRRQETQYF
many,TRBJ2-7,TRBD2,TRBV19,TGTGCCAGTAGTAGCGGGACTAGCGGGAGTTACGAGCAGTACTTC,CASSSGTSGSYEQYF
many,TRBJ2-7,NA,TRBV30,TGTGCCTGGATGGACGGGAGAGGCGAGCAGTACTTC,CAWMDGRGEQYF
NA,TRBJ1-1,NA,TRBV6-5,TGTGCCGGCAGTGTATACGGCAGGGAGAAAGAGGCTTTCTTT,CAGSVYGREKEAFF
NA,TRBJ2-1,NA,TRBV7-9,TGTGCCAGCAGCGTAAAGCAGGACCCCTACAATGAGCAGTTCTTC,CASSVKQDPYNEQFF
many,TRBJ2-7,TRBD2,TRBV11-2,TGTGCCAGCAGCGGGACTAGCGGGAGTTTCTACGAGCAGTACTTC,CASSGTSGSFYEQYF
medium-sized,TRBJ2-5,NA,TRBV3-1,TGTGCCAGCAGCCAAGATAGTACAGGGACAGAGACCCAGTACTTC,CASSQDSTGTETQYF
many,TRBJ1-2,NA,TRBV6-5,TGTGCCAGCAGTCCTAGGGCCTCTATGCGAAAGACCTATGGCTACACCTTC,CASSPRASMRKTYGYTF
many,TRBJ1-5,TRBD1,TRBV30,TGTGCCTGGAGGCGGACAGGGGACAATCAGCCCCAGCATTTT,CAWRRTGDNQPQHF